This paragraph reports one T cell receptor (beta chain). These data are taken from a study of blood T cell repertoires in COVID-19. For the study at large: Both acute and convalescent COVID-19 samples were obtained from the United States, Italy and Spain. T cells, B-cell-depleted T cells, or PBMCs provided the cDNA or gDNA that served as material.

In the authors' methods: Reference gene primer amplification yielded estimated nucleated cell counts. The data were produced by immunoSEQ multiplex PCR, yet TCRdb's version contains in-frame clones alone and is incomplete. The V and J calls and the clone size are those of that table, but D and trimming were determined from the DNA. This table holds about 240,000 clones, 86% found once. The sample taken for sequencing was peripheral blood. This receptor was obtained from a man aged 60 to 75 with acute or convalescent COVID-19.

CDR3 amino acids: CASSPDISYEQYF. CDR3 nucleotide sequence: TGTGCCAGCAGCCCGGACATTTCCTACGAGCAGTACTTC. This chain uses TRBV14 with TRBJ2-7, with D tentatively TRBD1 (5 bases). The CDR3 is 13 amino acids. Trimming pared 4 bases from V and 1 base from J, leaving 8 bases between. Germline V gene data show CDR1 as SGHDN and CDR2 as FVKESK.